The clone carrying this T cell receptor (beta chain) was seen repeatedly, ten times or more. The sample is drawn from a study of T-cell reconstitution after alpha-beta-depleted transplantation in children. Construction of the TCRbeta library involved unique molecular identifiers. TCRdb called the PCR reads again in MiXCR, with one record for every CDR3 protein. In the table there are a few hundred thousand distinct CDR3 sequences, 9% to 12% of which are singletons. The length of the CDR3 is 17 residues. CDR1 and CDR2 (germline): SEHNR, FQNEAQ (reference sequence). J was trimmed by 6 bases and V by 5 bases; bases with no gene match: 15.

The origin of this receptor is a human donor who donated a stem cell graft to a child with acute lymphoblastic leukemia. Sequenced material: PBMCs from the stem cell graft donor, taken from the stem cell graft. The chain links TRBV7-9 to TRBJ2-7; TRBD2 aligns across 11 bases. CDR3 protein: CASSGKHDLAGGLEQYF. The CDR3, as DNA: TGTGCCAGCAGCGGCAAGCACGACCTAGCGGGAGGCCTCGAGCAGTACTTC.